This TCR beta chain originates from a study of cytotoxic CD8 clonotypes in ibrutinib-treated CLL. Across the whole study: Complete response was seen in 2 patients and partial in approximately 24; roughly 12 progressed and roughly 14 stayed remitted after a median around 68 months. Study outcomes and limitations: Public clonotypes were rare and shrank or held steady on treatment. The study found clonality rose at ibrutinib response, then fell toward baseline at progression.

Germline V gene sequence: CDR1 MDHEN, CDR2 SYDVKM. The CDR3 runs to 15 residues. V lost 3 bases to trimming and J lost 8 bases; unmatched junction nucleotides: 12. Assay: immunoSEQ multiplex PCR; the TCRdb copy retains only in-frame clones and omits some. The sample comprises 65,000 to 90,000 clones, 83% of which are singletons, and about 36% rests with the top ten. Regarding this clone: The antigen remains unidentified.

This chain joins TRBV28 and TRBJ1-2, with 7 bases that match TRBD1. This receptor was obtained from a human donor with chronic lymphocytic leukemia. Sequencing was performed on PBMCs, taken after 24 months of ibrutinib treatment. Here the CDR3 DNA reads TGTGCCAGCAGTTTTATGGACAGGCGTCGGGTGGGCTACACCTTC. Encoded protein: CASSFMDRRRVGYTF.